A selection of T cell receptor beta chains follows, all from one sample in a study of memory CD4+ T cells and cytomegalovirus serostatus. Measured with immunoSEQ multiplex PCR; TCRdb has only the in-frame clones, and not every one. The sample has tens of thousands of clones; 70% to 85% are singletons. The specimen was memory CD4+ T cells from blood. These receptors came from an adult in good health and CMV-seronegative. The CDR3 runs from the conserved cysteine through the conserved F or W. Fields, in order: clone size, D gene, J gene, V gene, CDR3 protein, CDR3 DNA. A D gene is named only where the DNA matches it firmly. Part of the rows lack a size; the others show once, few, many or a class for expanded clones.

clone_size: few
d_call: NA
j_call: TRBJ1-2
v_call: TRBV28
cdr3_aa: CASSTNYGYTF
cdr3_nt: TGTGCCAGCAGTACTAACTATGGCTACACCTTC

clone_size: NA
d_call: TRBD2
j_call: TRBJ2-2
v_call: TRBV7-2
cdr3_aa: CASSPTSGSDTGELFF
cdr3_nt: TGTGCCAGCAGCCCGACTAGCGGGAGTGACACCGGGGAGCTGTTTTTT

clone_size: once
d_call: NA
j_call: TRBJ2-3
v_call: TRBV7-2
cdr3_aa: CASSSRSNTQYF
cdr3_nt: TGTGCCAGCAGCTCCCGGTCGAATACGCAGTATTTT

clone_size: NA
d_call: NA
j_call: TRBJ1-5
v_call: TRBV2
cdr3_aa: CASRGPDSNQPQHF
cdr3_nt: TGTGCCAGCAGAGGGCCGGATAGCAATCAGCCCCAGCATTTT

clone_size: NA
d_call: TRBD2
j_call: TRBJ2-2
v_call: TRBV9
cdr3_aa: CASSVGLAGDRNTGELFF
cdr3_nt: TGTGCCAGCAGCGTAGGCCTAGCGGGGGATCGGAACACCGGGGAGCTGTTTTTT

clone_size: NA
d_call: TRBD1
j_call: TRBJ2-3
v_call: TRBV5-1
cdr3_aa: CASSWKTGSTDTQYF
cdr3_nt: TGCGCCAGCAGCTGGAAGACAGGGAGCACAGATACGCAGTATTTT

clone_size: NA
d_call: NA
j_call: TRBJ1-2
v_call: TRBV4-3
cdr3_aa: CASSPRYAETNYGYTF
cdr3_nt: TGCGCCAGCAGCCCCCGTTATGCTGAAACTAACTATGGCTACACCTTC

clone_size: medium-sized
d_call: NA
j_call: TRBJ1-2
v_call: TRBV7-9
cdr3_aa: CASSTDMRGYTF
cdr3_nt: TGTGCCAGCAGCACCGACATGCGGGGCTACACCTTC

clone_size: NA
d_call: NA
j_call: TRBJ1-1
v_call: TRBV11-2
cdr3_aa: CASSLTEMNTEAFF
cdr3_nt: TGTGCCAGCAGCTTGACGGAGATGAACACTGAAGCTTTCTTT

clone_size: NA
d_call: TRBD1
j_call: TRBJ2-3
v_call: TRBV2
cdr3_aa: CASSEFGTATDTQYF
cdr3_nt: TGTGCCAGCAGTGAATTTGGGACAGCCACAGATACGCAGTATTTT

clone_size: NA
d_call: TRBD1
j_call: TRBJ2-5
v_call: TRBV5-1
cdr3_aa: CASGLTGAAMETQYF
cdr3_nt: TGCGCCAGCGGATTGACAGGGGCCGCCATGGAGACCCAGTACTTC

clone_size: few
d_call: NA
j_call: TRBJ1-1
v_call: TRBV27
cdr3_aa: CASRWGNTEAFF
cdr3_nt: TGTGCCAGCAGGTGGGGAAACACTGAAGCTTTCTTT

clone_size: NA
d_call: TRBD2
j_call: TRBJ2-7
v_call: TRBV28
cdr3_aa: CASSSHGLAGSNEQYF
cdr3_nt: TGTGCCAGCAGTTCACACGGACTAGCGGGATCTAACGAGCAGTACTTC

clone_size: NA
d_call: NA
j_call: TRBJ2-7
v_call: TRBV2
cdr3_aa: CASGDGGQGGSSYEQYF
cdr3_nt: TGTGCCAGCGGCGATGGAGGACAGGGAGGGAGCTCCTACGAGCAGTACTTC

clone_size: NA
d_call: NA
j_call: TRBJ1-1
v_call: TRBV6-5
cdr3_aa: CASSYWGMNTEAFF
cdr3_nt: TGTGCCAGCAGTTACTGGGGCATGAACACTGAAGCTTTCTTT

clone_size: NA
d_call: TRBD2
j_call: TRBJ2-7
v_call: TRBV4-1
cdr3_aa: CASSQEFSGSYEQYF
cdr3_nt: TGCGCCAGCAGCCAAGAGTTTAGCGGGAGCTACGAGCAGTACTTC

clone_size: NA
d_call: NA
j_call: TRBJ1-2
v_call: TRBV30
cdr3_aa: CAWSGAPKVGYTF
cdr3_nt: TGTGCCTGGAGTGGGGCCCCTAAAGTCGGCTACACCTTC

clone_size: once
d_call: TRBD2
j_call: TRBJ2-3
v_call: TRBV4-3
cdr3_aa: CASSPTSVDTQYF
cdr3_nt: TGCGCCAGCAGCCCGACTAGCGTAGATACGCAGTATTTT

clone_size: few
d_call: NA
j_call: TRBJ1-6
v_call: TRBV7-3
cdr3_aa: CASTRLSEKGLGVTEAILPLHF
cdr3_nt: TGTGCCAGCACCCGCTTGTCCGAAAAAGGTCTTGGGGTTACTGAGGCAATTTTACCCCTCCACTTT

clone_size: NA
d_call: TRBD1
j_call: TRBJ2-7
v_call: TRBV10-3
cdr3_aa: CAISLVGQGKLIEAEQYF
cdr3_nt: TGTGCCATCAGTCTTGTGGGACAGGGAAAACTAATTGAGGCCGAGCAGTACTTC

clone_size: NA
d_call: NA
j_call: TRBJ2-1
v_call: TRBV13
cdr3_aa: CASSPRAYNEQFF
cdr3_nt: TGTGCCAGCAGCCCCCGAGCGTACAATGAGCAGTTCTTC

clone_size: NA
d_call: NA
j_call: TRBJ1-5
v_call: TRBV5-4
cdr3_aa: CASSLGGTQNQPQHF
cdr3_nt: TGTGCCAGCAGCTTGGGCGGGACCCAAAATCAGCCCCAGCATTTT

clone_size: NA
d_call: TRBD2
j_call: TRBJ2-5
v_call: TRBV28
cdr3_aa: CASSWTSAQETQYF
cdr3_nt: TGTGCCAGCAGTTGGACTAGCGCGCAAGAGACCCAGTACTTC

clone_size: NA
d_call: NA
j_call: TRBJ2-2
v_call: TRBV27
cdr3_aa: CASSPKPGRTGELFF
cdr3_nt: TGTGCCAGCAGTCCTAAACCGGGACGGACCGGGGAGCTGTTTTTT

clone_size: few
d_call: TRBD1
j_call: TRBJ1-4
v_call: TRBV2
cdr3_aa: CASSRGTGNEKLFF
cdr3_nt: TGTGCCAGCAGCAGGGGGACCGGAAATGAAAAACTGTTTTTT

clone_size: NA
d_call: NA
j_call: TRBJ1-4
v_call: TRBV18
cdr3_aa: CASSPSGAREKLFF
cdr3_nt: TGTGCCAGCTCACCATCGGGCGCTCGGGAAAAACTGTTTTTT

clone_size: NA
d_call: TRBD1
j_call: TRBJ2-3
v_call: TRBV5-4
cdr3_aa: CASSSGQATDTQYF
cdr3_nt: TGTGCCAGCAGCTCGGGACAGGCCACAGATACGCAGTATTTT

clone_size: NA
d_call: NA
j_call: TRBJ1-1
v_call: TRBV28
cdr3_aa: CASSILTEAFF
cdr3_nt: TGTGCCAGCAGCATTCTCACTGAAGCTTTCTTT